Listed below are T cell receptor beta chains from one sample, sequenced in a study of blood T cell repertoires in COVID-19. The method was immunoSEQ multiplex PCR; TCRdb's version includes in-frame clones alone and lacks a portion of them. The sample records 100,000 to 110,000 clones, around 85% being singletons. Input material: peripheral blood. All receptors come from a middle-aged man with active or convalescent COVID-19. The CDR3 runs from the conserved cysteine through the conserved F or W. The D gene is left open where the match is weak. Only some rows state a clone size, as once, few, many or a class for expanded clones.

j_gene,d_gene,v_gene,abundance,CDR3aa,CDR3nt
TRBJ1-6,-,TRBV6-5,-,CASSSGSYNSPLHF,TGTGCCAGCAGCAGTGGTTCCTATAATTCACCCCTCCACTTT
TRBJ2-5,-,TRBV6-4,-,CASSDRQGETQYF,TGTGCCAGCAGTGACAGGCAGGGTGAGACCCAGTACTTC
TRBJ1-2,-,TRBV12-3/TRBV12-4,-,CASSLVGRVGYTF,TGTGCCAGCAGTTTAGTGGGGAGGGTTGGCTACACCTTC
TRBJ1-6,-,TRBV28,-,CASSDSNSPLHF,TGTGCCAGCAGTGACTCAAATTCACCCCTCCACTTT
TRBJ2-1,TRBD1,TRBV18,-,CASSPTGGSYNEQFF,TGTGCCAGCTCACCTACAGGGGGGTCCTACAATGAGCAGTTCTTC
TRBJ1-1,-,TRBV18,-,CASSPPSVGQKAFF,TGTGCCAGCTCCCCCCCTAGTGTGGGTCAGAAAGCTTTCTTT
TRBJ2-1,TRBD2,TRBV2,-,CASSEISGRVGEQFF,TGTGCCAGCAGTGAAATTAGCGGGAGGGTCGGTGAGCAGTTCTTC
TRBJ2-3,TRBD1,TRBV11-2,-,CAFRGPGQPVDTQYF,TGTGCCTTCAGGGGCCCGGGACAGCCCGTCGATACGCAGTATTTT
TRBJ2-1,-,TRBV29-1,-,CSGPGVYSVFNEQFF,TGCAGTGGACCGGGGGTCTATTCTGTTTTCAATGAGCAGTTCTTC
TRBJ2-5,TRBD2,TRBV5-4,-,CASSSGGGLAGVAETQYF,TGTGCCAGCAGCTCAGGTGGGGGACTAGCGGGAGTAGCAGAGACCCAGTACTTC
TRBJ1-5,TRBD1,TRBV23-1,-,CASSHGTGGLNQPQHF,TGCGCCAGCAGCCATGGGACAGGGGGTCTCAATCAGCCCCAGCATTTT
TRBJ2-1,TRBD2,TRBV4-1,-,CASSQVSSGREEQFF,TGCGCCAGCAGCCAAGTGAGTAGCGGGAGGGAAGAGCAGTTCTTC
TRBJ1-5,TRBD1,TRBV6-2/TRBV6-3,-,CASSFVDREGFQPQHF,TGTGCCAGCAGTTTCGTGGACAGGGAAGGTTTTCAGCCCCAGCATTTT
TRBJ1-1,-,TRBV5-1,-,CASSLGATGNTEAFF,TGCGCCAGCAGCTTGGGAGCAACAGGGAACACTGAAGCTTTCTTT
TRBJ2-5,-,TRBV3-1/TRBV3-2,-,CASSQEHQETQYF,TGTGCCAGCAGCCAAGAACATCAAGAGACCCAGTACTTC
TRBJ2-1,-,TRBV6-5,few,CASSYSISTDEQFF,TGTGCCAGCAGTTACTCGATTAGTACGGATGAGCAGTTCTTC
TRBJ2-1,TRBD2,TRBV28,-,CASYLAGEKGEQFF,TGTGCCAGCTATCTAGCGGGAGAAAAGGGTGAGCAGTTCTTC
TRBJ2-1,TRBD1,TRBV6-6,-,CASMTSGQGDNEQFF,TGTGCCAGCATGACGTCAGGACAGGGGGACAATGAGCAGTTCTTC
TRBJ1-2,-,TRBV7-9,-,CASSTPWVAGEEHYGYTF,TGTGCCAGCAGCACACCATGGGTAGCCGGGGAGGAGCACTATGGCTACACCTTC
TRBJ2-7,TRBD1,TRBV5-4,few,CASSWGQGAVDEQYF,TGTGCCAGCAGCTGGGGACAGGGGGCGGTCGACGAGCAGTACTTC
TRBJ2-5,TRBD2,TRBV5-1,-,CASSLGSSGRIQETQYF,TGCGCCAGCAGCTTAGGTAGTAGCGGGAGGATCCAAGAGACCCAGTACTTC
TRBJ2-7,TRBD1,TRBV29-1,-,CSVRTGGSSYEQYF,TGCAGCGTTAGGACAGGGGGAAGTTCTTACGAGCAGTACTTC
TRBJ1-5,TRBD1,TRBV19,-,CASIDRGRGNQPQHF,TGTGCCAGTATCGACAGGGGTCGCGGCAATCAGCCCCAGCATTTT
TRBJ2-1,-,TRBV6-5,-,CASSLNYRQSYNEQFF,TGTGCCAGCAGTTTAAATTACAGGCAATCCTACAATGAGCAGTTCTTC
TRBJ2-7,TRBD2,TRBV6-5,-,CASSYGLAGEQYF,TGTGCCAGCAGTTACGGCTTAGCGGGTGAGCAGTACTTC
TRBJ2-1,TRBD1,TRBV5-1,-,CASSAPGQGAKVGYNEQFF,TGCGCCAGCAGCGCTCCGGGACAGGGGGCAAAAGTAGGTTACAATGAGCAGTTCTTC
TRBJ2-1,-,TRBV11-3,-,CASSAGAESSYNEQFF,TGTGCCAGCAGCGCCGGAGCGGAGAGCTCCTACAATGAGCAGTTCTTC
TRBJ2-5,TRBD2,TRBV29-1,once,CSVQWTSGKIYF,TGCAGCGTTCAATGGACTAGCGGGAAGATCTACTTC
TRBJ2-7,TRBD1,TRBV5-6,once,CASSRDRVISYEQYF,TGTGCCAGCAGCCGGGACAGAGTTATATCCTACGAGCAGTACTTC
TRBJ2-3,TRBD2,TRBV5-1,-,CASSISGRDADTQYF,TGCGCCAGCAGCATCAGCGGGAGGGACGCAGATACGCAGTATTTT
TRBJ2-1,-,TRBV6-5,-,CASSYSRGGTYNEQFF,TGTGCCAGCAGTTACTCGAGGGGGGGCACCTACAATGAGCAGTTCTTC
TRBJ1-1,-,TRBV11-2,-,CASSLDRVSGEAFF,TGTGCCAGCAGCTTAGACAGGGTATCGGGTGAAGCTTTCTTT
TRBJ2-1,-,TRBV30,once,CAWSKSENYNEQFF,TGTGCCTGGAGTAAGAGCGAGAATTACAATGAGCAGTTCTTC
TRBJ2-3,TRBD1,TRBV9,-,CASSVETGQGGDTQYF,TGTGCCAGCAGCGTAGAGACGGGACAGGGAGGAGATACGCAGTATTTT
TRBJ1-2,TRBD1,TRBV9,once,CASSTRTGGAPGGYTF,TGTGCCAGCAGCACTCGGACAGGGGGCGCCCCGGGGGGCTACACCTTC
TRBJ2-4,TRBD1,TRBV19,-,CASSILTGTDKNIQYF,TGTGCCAGTAGTATACTCACCGGGACAGACAAAAACATTCAGTACTTC
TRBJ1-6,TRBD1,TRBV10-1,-,CASGEGTGGENSPLHF,TGCGCCAGCGGGGAGGGGACAGGGGGCGAGAATTCACCCCTCCACTTT
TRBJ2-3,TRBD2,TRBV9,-,CASSASGWSTDTQYF,TGTGCCAGCAGCGCTAGCGGTTGGAGCACAGATACGCAGTATTTT
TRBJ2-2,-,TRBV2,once,CASLRSGGTGELFF,TGTGCCAGCTTGAGGTCCGGGGGCACCGGGGAGCTGTTTTTT
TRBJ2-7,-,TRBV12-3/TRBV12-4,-,CASSLYPSSEQYF,TGTGCCAGCAGCCTGTATCCTTCGTCCGAGCAGTACTTC
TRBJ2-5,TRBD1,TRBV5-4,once,CASSLGGYEAGGAETQYF,TGTGCCAGCAGCTTGGGCGGTTATGAGGCAGGGGGAGCCGAGACCCAGTACTTC
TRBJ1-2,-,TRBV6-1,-,CASSERGGGYTF,TGTGCCAGCAGTGAACGGGGAGGAGGCTACACCTTC
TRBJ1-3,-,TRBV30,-,CAWGTRSSGNTIYF,TGTGCCTGGGGGACAAGATCCTCTGGAAACACCATATATTTT
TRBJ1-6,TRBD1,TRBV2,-,CASKPTGPNSPLHF,TGTGCCAGCAAACCGACAGGGCCTAATTCACCCCTCCACTTT
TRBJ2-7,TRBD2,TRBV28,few,CASIDGRSYEQYF,TGTGCCAGCATTGACGGGAGGTCCTACGAGCAGTACTTC
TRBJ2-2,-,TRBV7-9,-,CASSFSTGELFF,TGTGCCAGCAGCTTTTCTACCGGGGAGCTGTTTTTT
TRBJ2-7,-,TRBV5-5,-,CASSSGQYYEQYF,TGTGCCAGCAGCTCCGGACAGTACTACGAGCAGTACTTC
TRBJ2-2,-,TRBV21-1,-,CASSKAGGLAGDRYTGELFF,TGTGCCAGCAGCAAAGCAGGTGGACTAGCGGGGGACCGCTACACCGGGGAGCTGTTTTTT